This T cell receptor (beta chain) was sequenced during a study of blood T cells in healthy people across ages. Through a sample-barcoded 5' primer and a J-beta primer mix, a second PCR was run for roughly 6 to 12 cycles. Each cDNA molecule was tagged by a template-switch adaptor with 12 random nucleotides. The study obtained at least 3 million CDR3-containing paired-end reads from every sample. TCRdb analysed the 5' RACE reads with MiXCR anew, one entry per CDR3 protein. The sample has around 940,000 distinct CDR3 sequences, around 54% seen once. Russia was home to the donors, healthy Caucasian individuals aged roughly 6 to 90. Specimen: blood. This TCR came from a woman aged 60 to 75 in good health.

The CDR3 sequence is CASTPRGTGKSGYTF. The DNA of the CDR3 is TGTGCCAGCACTCCCCGCGGGACAGGGAAGAGCGGCTACACCTTC. The V gene is TRBV5-6, the J gene TRBJ1-2; 9 nucleotides agree with TRBD1. The CDR3 is made up of 15 amino acids. V was pared by 6 bases and J by 8 bases, with 14 bases of the junction left unmatched. Germline V gene sequence: CDR1 SGHDT, CDR2 YYEEEE. The full variable domain, its missing parts supplied by reference TRBV5-6 and TRBJ1-2, is DAGVTQSPTHLIKTRGQQVTLRCSPKSGHDTVSWYQQALGQGPQFIFQYYEEEERQRGNFPDRFSGHQFPNYSSELNVNALLLGDSALYLCASTPRGTGKSGYTFGSGTRLTVV.